This T cell receptor beta chain was observed in a study of blood T cell repertoires in COVID-19. Data came from immunoSEQ multiplex PCR; TCRdb stores just in-frame clones and leaves some out. The sample consists of fewer than 300,000 clones, about four fifths of them appearing once. Germline CDR1 SGHAT, CDR2 FQNNGV. This CDR3 is 14 amino acids long. Trimming pared 2 bases from V and 3 bases from J, leaving 10 bases between. This receptor was obtained from a woman in her forties or fifties who had recovered from COVID-19. The sequenced material came from peripheral blood. This chain joins TRBV11-2 and TRBJ1-2; no clear D gene. CDR3 residues: CASSLSGGDYGYTF. The CDR3, as DNA: TGTGCCAGCAGCTTATCCGGCGGAGACTATGGCTACACCTTC. The entire variable domain, with the rest obtained from reference TRBV11-2 and TRBJ1-2, is as follows: EAGVAQSPRYKIIEKRQSVAFWCNPISGHATLYWYQQILGQGPKLLIQFQNNGVVDDSQLPKDRFSAERLKGVDSTLKIQPAKLEDSAVYLCASSLSGGDYGYTFGSGTRLTVV.